Presented here are 32 T cell receptor beta chains from one specimen sequenced in a study of blood T cells in healthy people across ages. The use of a sample-barcoded 5' primer and a J-beta primer mix characterized a second PCR of 7 to 11 cycles. MiXCR, applied by TCRdb to the 5' RACE reads, yields one record per CDR3 protein. The repertoire has 600,000 to 800,000 distinct CDR3 sequences, roughly 21% of them found once; the top ten carry about 3.6%. Sequencing was carried out using blood. The receptors come from a man between 65 and 79 years old in good health.

In this sample, this clonotype turned up a few times. J is TRBJ2-3 and V is TRBV12-5, with 7 bases that match TRBD2. Looked up from germline, CDR1 is LGHNT and CDR2 is FRNRAP. The CDR3 spans 18 residues. The trim removed 2 bases at V and 3 bases at J, leaving 14 bases unmatched. The DNA for the CDR3 is TGTGCTAGTGGTTTGCCCCTCAGCACGGGACTAACAACAGATACGCAGTATTTT. Its protein product is CASGLPLSTGLTTDTQYF. Supplemented by reference TRBV12-5 and TRBJ2-3, the full variable domain reads DARVTQTPRHKVTEMGQEVTMRCQPILGHNTVFWYRQTMMQGLELLAYFRNRAPLDDSGMPKDRFSAEMPDATLATLKIQPSEPRDSAVYFCASGLPLSTGLTTDTQYFGPGTRLTVL.

This chain connects TRBV11-2 to TRBJ2-5; a possible D gene is TRBD1 (7 bases). The germline CDR1 and CDR2 sequences are SGHAT and FQNNGV. The CDR3 loop spans 16 amino acids. V was cut by 8 bases and J by 0 bases, with 19 bases left in between. This chain's CDR3 is CASSLGGTAYQETQYF. The CDR3 nucleotides are TGTGCCAGCTCCCTCGGCGGGACAGCTTACCAAGAGACCCAGTACTTC.

This clonotype was seen a few times. V is TRBV6-1 and J is TRBJ1-5; D possibly corresponds to TRBD1 (5 bases). V was cut by 4 bases and J by 3 bases, with 13 bases left in between. Germline V lookup: CDR1 MNHNS, CDR2 SASEGT. This CDR3 is 15 amino acids long. CDR3 protein: CASSGRDGYNQPQHF. As DNA, the CDR3 is TGTGCCAGCAGTGGGAGGGACGGCTACAATCAGCCCCAGCATTTT.

The chain combines TRBV10-3 with TRBJ1-2; TRBD1 might be the D (5 bases). The CDR3 covers 12 residues. Trimming removed 10 bases from V and 2 bases from J, with 11 bases in between. Germline values: CDR1 ENHRY, CDR2 SYGVKD. The CDR3 loop is CATARENYGYTF. The CDR3 bases are TGTGCCACGGCCAGGGAGAACTATGGCTACACCTTC.

V usage is TRBV5-6 and J usage is TRBJ2-5; 8 bases line up with TRBD1. The J segment lost 11 bases and the V segment lost 0 bases, leaving 9 bases of the junction unmatched. The CDR3 has 14 residues. Germline CDR1 is SGHDT and CDR2 is YYEEEE. CDR3 coding DNA: TGTGCCAGCAGCTTGGGGACAGGGTTCGGAGAGCAGTACTTC. This encodes CASSLGTGFGEQYF.

There are many counts of this clonotype. The V call is TRBV19, the J call TRBJ2-3; no definite D call. The CDR3 totals 12 residues. Germline loops: CDR1 LNHDA, CDR2 SQIVND (reference sequence). The V end was cut by 3 bases, the J end by 3 bases, with 4 bases between. The CDR3: CASSISTDTQYF. DNA of the CDR3: TGTGCCAGTAGTATCTCAACAGATACGCAGTATTTT.

The CDR3 protein is CASSSERGGEQFF. CDR3 nucleotide sequence: TGTGCCAGCAGCTCCGAGAGGGGTGGTGAGCAGTTCTTC. The chain links TRBV5-5 to TRBJ2-5; either TRBD1 or TRBD2 may supply D (5 bases each). The DNA end is a closer match to TRBJ2-1, so the J assignment may be wrong. From germline, CDR1 is SGHKS and CDR2 YYEKEE (reference sequence). The CDR3 runs 13 residues.

This chain links TRBV3-1 with TRBJ2-1; perhaps TRBD2 as D (5 bases). CDR3 length equals 15 residues. Germline-derived CDR1 and CDR2 are LGHDT and YNNKEL (reference sequence). The V end lost 1 base, the J end lost 6 bases, and 13 bases lay between the germline ends. The CDR3 coding sequence is TGTGCCAGCAGCCAAGGCCAACTAGAATCCAATGAGCAGTTCTTC. It specifies CASSQGQLESNEQFF.

The chain combines TRBV19 with TRBJ2-3; the D gene is possibly TRBD1 (6 bases). Trimming shortened V by 4 bases and J by 2 bases, and 7 bases separated the two germline ends. Germline loops: CDR1 LNHDA, CDR2 SQIVND (reference sequence). CDR3 length equals 13 residues. DNA of the CDR3: TGTGCCAGTAGTAGGACAGACACAGATACGCAGTATTTT. Translating it yields CASSRTDTDTQYF.

The chain employs TRBV11-2 and TRBJ2-1; TRBD1 matches at 7 bases. CDR3 length equals 16 residues. Germline values: CDR1 SGHAT, CDR2 FQNNGV. The V gene end was trimmed by 1 base and the J gene end by 7 bases; junction bases not matched to a gene: 10. The CDR3 loop is CASSLAPTGNVNEQFF. The CDR3 nucleotides are TGTGCCAGCAGCTTAGCACCGACAGGGAATGTGAATGAGCAGTTCTTC.

This clonotype was counted ten times or more. The chain has TRBV6-6 and TRBJ2-7, with D possibly TRBD1 on 6 matching bases. CDR3 length: 14 residues. V was shortened by 4 bases and J by 3 bases, with 13 bases between the two germline ends. Germline V lookup: CDR1 MNHNY, CDR2 SVGAGI (reference sequence). The CDR3 region is CASSSWTADYEQYF. CDR3 nucleotide sequence: TGTGCCAGCAGTTCGTGGACAGCGGACTACGAGCAGTACTTC.

This clonotype was counted many times. This rearrangement joins TRBV7-2 to TRBJ1-2, with D perhaps matching TRBD1 (5 bases). Between the trimmed V and J ends, which lost 4 bases and 0 bases, there was a span of 9 bases. This CDR3 spans 14 amino acids. The V gene's germline CDR1 is SGHTA and CDR2 FQGNSA. As DNA, the CDR3 is TGTGCCAGCAGCTCCGACAGTTCTAACTATGGCTACACCTTC. This translates into CASSSDSSNYGYTF.

The chain combines TRBV7-9 with TRBJ1-5; no reliable D call. From germline, CDR1 is SEHNR and CDR2 FQNEAQ (reference sequence). This CDR3 has 15 residues. Trimming left V 5 bases short and J 2 bases short, with 13 bases between. The CDR3 DNA reads as TGTGCCAGCAGCCTGGCCTCCCAGGGCAATCAGCCCCAGCATTTT. Residues: CASSLASQGNQPQHF.

The V and J genes are TRBV4-1 and TRBJ2-1, with 8 bases aligning to TRBD1. The end of the DNA fits TRBJ2-7 better, so the J call may be wrong. Germline CDR1 MGHRA, CDR2 YSYEKL. The CDR3 consists of 15 residues. CDR3 sequence (DNA): TGCGCCAGCAGCCAAGTGACAGGGGAGGCCTACGAGCAGTACTTC. It specifies CASSQVTGEAYEQYF.

There are a few counts of this clonotype. One junction end disagrees with the germline gene, perhaps due to a read error. V usage is TRBV5-1 and J usage is TRBJ1-4, with 8 bases aligning to TRBD1. Germline CDR1 SGHRS, CDR2 YFSETQ. There are 16 residues in the CDR3. CDR3 protein: CAGSLAPQGAGEKLFF. CDR3 coding DNA: TGCGCCGGCAGCTTGGCGCCCCAGGGGGCAGGGGAAAAACTGTTTTTT.

V gene TRBV6-2 or TRBV6-3 combines with J gene TRBJ1-5; D is possibly TRBD1 (5 bases). Germline V gives CDR1 MNHEY, CDR2 SVGEGT. The CDR3 is 14 residues long. The V and J ends lost 5 bases and 0 bases respectively, with 8 bases between them. CDR3 in amino acids: CASSDSISNQPQHF. CDR3 nucleotides: TGTGCCAGCAGTGACAGTATTAGCAATCAGCCCCAGCATTTT.

This clonotype was found a few times. The chain uses TRBV10-1 and TRBJ2-3; TRBD2 might be the D (6 bases). CDR1 is WNHNN, CDR2 SYGVQD, per germline (reference sequence). The CDR3 consists of 16 residues. V lost 6 bases and J lost 2, with 18 bases in between. CDR3 loop: CASSDNSGDATDTQYF. For the CDR3, the DNA is TGCGCCAGCAGCGACAATAGCGGTGATGCCACAGATACGCAGTATTTT.

The chain employs TRBV20-1 and TRBJ2-1; the D call may be TRBD1 or TRBD2 (5 bases each). The CDR3 sequence is 14 residues long. Germline V lookup: CDR1 DFQATT, CDR2 SNEGSKA (reference sequence). V was pared by 3 bases and J by 6 bases, with 15 bases between. CDR3 protein: CSASRDPISNEQFF. CDR3 nucleotide sequence: TGCAGTGCTAGCCGGGACCCAATAAGCAATGAGCAGTTCTTC.

Concerning this clonotype: This may be a read error: a much more frequent sequence differs by one nucleotide. The gene calls are TRBV4-3 and TRBJ2-5; D possibly corresponds to TRBD1 (6 bases). The germline gives CDR1 LGHNA, CDR2 YSLEER. The CDR3 length is 15 residues. The CDR3 DNA reads TGCGCCAGCAGCCCTCCCGGGACACTCTCCTACGAGCAGTCCTTC. As protein: CASSPPGTLSYEQSF.

The chain uses TRBV5-1 and TRBJ2-5, with D tentatively TRBD1 (5 bases). The CDR3 length is 16 residues. Germline V gene lookup returns CDR1 SGHRS and CDR2 YFSETQ. Trimming took off 1 base at V and 2 bases at J, with 15 bases between the two ends. CDR3 in DNA: TGCGCCAGCAGCTTGAGTGGGGCCATAATTCAAGAGACCCAGTACTTC. It specifies CASSLSGAIIQETQYF.

In this sample, this clonotype turned up many times. The chain combines TRBV29-1 with TRBJ2-5; 10 bases map to TRBD2. This CDR3 is built from 13 residues. From germline, CDR1 is SQVTM and CDR2 ANQGSEA. J lost 4 bases, V lost 5 bases, and 4 bases had no gene match. Written as DNA, the CDR3 is TGCAGCGTTTGGCCTAGCGGGAGAGAGACCCAGTACTTC. Its protein is CSVWPSGRETQYF.

This clonotype was observed a handful of times. The CDR3 coding sequence is TGTGCCAGCAGTTTATTTGGCAGGGGGCTGGTTCAGCCCCAGCATTTT. This sequence encodes CASSLFGRGLVQPQHF. The rearrangement joins TRBV28 to TRBJ1-5; TRBD1 agrees at 8 bases. Germline V gene lookup returns CDR1 MDHEN and CDR2 SYDVKM. V shed 1 base and J 6 bases; nucleotides not matched to a gene: 8. The CDR3 length is 16 residues.

The chain couples TRBV21-1 to TRBJ1-4. TRBV21-1 is a pseudogene segment. This CDR3 is built from 14 residues. The CDR3 reads CASSKGRGSEKLFF. The CDR3 coding sequence is TGTGCCAGCAGCAAGGGACGCGGGAGTGAAAAACTGTTTTTT.

The chain uses TRBV20-1 and TRBJ1-2; D possibly corresponds to TRBD1 (5 bases). Germline CDR1 is DFQATT and CDR2 is SNEGSKA (reference sequence). Trimming pared 3 bases from V and 3 bases from J, leaving 17 bases between. There are 15 residues in the CDR3. CDR3 in amino acids: CSASDPLRGDYGYTF. Written as DNA, the CDR3 is TGCAGTGCTAGCGATCCCCTACGGGGCGACTATGGCTACACCTTC.

A few counts support this clonotype. The genes are TRBV20-1 and TRBJ2-1; TRBD2 aligns across 8 bases. V lost 3 bases, J lost 2 bases, and 9 bases stayed unmatched. The CDR3 loop spans 16 amino acids. Germline lookup yields CDR1 DFQATT and CDR2 SNEGSKA (reference sequence). The CDR3 DNA reads as TGCAGTGCTAGGGAGGTAGCGGGGCTTGCCTACAATGAGCAGTTCTTC. Translation gives CSAREVAGLAYNEQFF.

This clonotype was counted only a few times. The junction departs from germline at one end; a sequencing error may be responsible. The chain recombines TRBV3-1 with TRBJ2-5, with D hard to call. The CDR3 length is 11 residues. Germline CDR1 is LGHDT and CDR2 is YNNKEL (reference sequence). The CDR3 DNA reads TGTGCCAGCAGTCGAGACCAAGCCCGCTCCTTC. Protein sequence: CASSRDQARSF.

The V and J genes are TRBV9 and TRBJ2-5; D gene unclear. The better agreement between TRBJ2-1 and the DNA end casts doubt on the J call. This CDR3 region has 14 residues. Germline V gives CDR1 SGDLS, CDR2 YYNGEE. This CDR3 reads CASSVGSIRNEQFF. For the CDR3, the DNA is TGTGCCAGCAGCGTAGGTAGCATCCGTAATGAGCAGTTCTTC.

This clonotype was observed many times. The J gene is TRBJ1-5, the V gene TRBV6-6; tentative D call: TRBD1 (5 bases). V lost 6 bases, J lost 7 bases, and 19 bases lay in between. In germline, CDR1 is MNHNY, CDR2 SVGAGI (reference sequence). The CDR3 has 15 amino acids. The CDR3 here is CASSLLGDRLQPQHF. CDR3 coding DNA: TGTGCCAGCAGCCTCTTGGGGGATCGGCTGCAGCCCCAGCATTTT.

There are a few counts of this clonotype. The chain has TRBV21-1 and TRBJ2-7; the D call TRBD1 from the table was never checked on the DNA. TRBV21-1 constitutes a pseudogene. The length of the CDR3 is 16 residues. CDR3 residues: CASSISRRGAIYEQYF. CDR3 nucleotide sequence: TGTGCCAGCAGCATTTCCCGGAGGGGCGCAATCTACGAGCAGTACTTC.

The rearrangement joins TRBV20-1 to TRBJ2-1, with 8 bases fitting TRBD2. The closer fit of TRBJ2-7 to the DNA end suggests the J call may be wrong. This CDR3 spans 14 amino acids. CDR1 and CDR2 from the germline V gene are DFQATT and SNEGSKA (reference sequence). The CDR3: CSADPGLVPYEQYF. CDR3 in DNA: TGCAGTGCTGATCCGGGACTAGTCCCCTACGAGCAGTACTTC.

This clonotype was counted once. The chain recombines TRBV20-1 with TRBJ2-7; 12 nucleotides line up with TRBD2. Per germline, CDR1 DFQATT and CDR2 SNEGSKA (reference sequence). The CDR3 is 16 residues long. J was trimmed by 4 bases and V by 0 bases; bases with no gene match: 7. The CDR3 region has the DNA TGCAGTGCTAGAGATTTCATTGGGACTAGCGGGTACGAGCAGTACTTC. This encodes CSARDFIGTSGYEQYF.

The sample holds a few counts of this clonotype. J is TRBJ2-5 and V is TRBV20-1; 9 bases line up with TRBD1. The CDR3 is 14 amino acids. Germline assignment: CDR1 DFQATT and CDR2 SNEGSKA (reference sequence). V lost 4 bases to trimming and J lost 11 bases; unmatched junction nucleotides: 14. In DNA, the CDR3 is TGCAGTGCTACCACCGGGACAGGGTTGGAAGAGCAGTACTTC. It translates to CSATTGTGLEEQYF.